This entry lists 12 T cell receptor beta chains sequenced from one sample in a study of a mutant IDH1 vaccine in newly diagnosed glioma. Noted time point: week 11, during vaccination. Vaccination comprised doses that each held 300 ug of mutant IDH1 20-mer peptide, plus topical imiquimod. This table comes from immunoSEQ multiplex PCR, and its TCRdb copy is limited to in-frame clones, with some not included. The sample lists 30,000 to 45,000 clones, 80% occurring once. Their specific antigens are unknown. The sequences come from peripheral blood mononuclear cells (PBMCs), collected from a glioma patient whose treatment included an IDH1 peptide vaccine. The receptors here all came from a woman in her thirties with glioma. Some clones in this sample may be carry-over from other donors' samples.

The chain joins TRBV25-1 to TRBJ2-4; D assignment may be TRBD1 or TRBD2 (5 bases each). Germline loops: CDR1 MGHDK, CDR2 SYGVNS. The CDR3 extends over 13 amino acids. V dropped 2 bases and J dropped 5 bases, with 7 bases sitting between them. The CDR3 is CASSEKGQNIQYF. CDR3 sequence (DNA): TGTGCCAGCAGTGAAAAGGGACAAAACATTCAGTACTTC.

J is TRBJ1-1 and V is TRBV19; D is unresolved. The CDR3 loop spans 14 amino acids. Per germline, CDR1 LNHDA and CDR2 SQIVND (reference sequence). Trimming shortened V by 6 bases and J by 4 bases, and 15 bases separated the two germline ends. In DNA form, the CDR3 reads TGTGCCAGTAGACGGGAACGGAAACTCACTGAAGCTTTCTTT. It specifies CASRRERKLTEAFF.

This clone is categorized as medium-sized. The gene calls are TRBV29-1 and TRBJ1-4; D gene unclear. V lost 2 bases and J lost 1, with 5 bases in between. The germline V gene has CDR1 SQVTM and CDR2 ANQGSEA. The CDR3 is 13 residues long. The CDR3 region has the DNA TGCAGCGTTGAAATGGGAACTAATGAAAAACTGTTTTTT. Amino acids: CSVEMGTNEKLFF.

The rearrangement uses TRBV6-5 and TRBJ1-1; tentatively, D is TRBD1 (6 bases). Trimming took off 7 bases at V and 2 bases at J, with 14 bases between the two ends. The germline gives CDR1 MNHEY, CDR2 SVGAGI. There are 14 residues in the CDR3. Here the CDR3 DNA reads TGTGCCAGCAAAACGGGGGGGCCCAACACTGAAGCTTTCTTT. Translating gives CASKTGGPNTEAFF.

The CDR3 spells CASSFLAGGNTGELFF. The CDR3 DNA sequence: TGTGCCAGCAGCTTTCTAGCGGGAGGGAACACCGGGGAGCTGTTTTTT. The chain recombines TRBV7-2 with TRBJ2-2, with 11 bases fitting TRBD2. CDR1 is SGHTA, CDR2 FQGNSA, per germline. V shed 3 bases, J shed 1 base, and the junction held 1 base outside the gene matches. CDR3 size: 16 residues.

CDR3 amino acids: CASSNQGGGNGYTF. The CDR3 DNA sequence: TGTGCCAGCAGTAACCAGGGGGGGGGCAATGGCTACACCTTC. The rearrangement joins TRBV6-5 to TRBJ1-2; 7 bases match TRBD1. Germline values: CDR1 MNHEY, CDR2 SVGAGI. This CDR3 is built from 14 residues. The V and J ends lost 5 bases and 6 bases, in that order; junction bases with no gene match: 9.

The rearrangement uses TRBV6-6 and TRBJ2-3; maybe TRBD1 (6 bases). V lost 7 bases, J lost 6 bases, and 14 bases lay in between. Germline-derived CDR1 and CDR2 are MNHNY and SVGAGI (reference sequence). The length of the CDR3 is 13 residues. DNA of the CDR3: TGTGCCAGCAAAGAACAGGGTTTGGATACGCAGTATTTT. It yields the protein CASKEQGLDTQYF.

This clone was detected a few times. The rearrangement joins TRBV9 to TRBJ2-1, with unresolved D. The CDR3 has 13 residues. V was cut by 4 bases and J by 6 bases, with 11 bases left in between. CDR1 SGDLS and CDR2 YYNGEE come from the germline V gene. CDR3 loop: CASSPDPGNEQFF. The CDR3 DNA sequence: TGTGCCAGCAGCCCGGACCCCGGCAATGAGCAGTTCTTC.

Turning to this clone: Other DNA sequences in this specimen translate into the identical CDR3. V and J are TRBV19 and TRBJ2-7, with D possibly TRBD2 on 6 matching bases. CDR1 is LNHDA, CDR2 SQIVND, per germline (reference sequence). The length of the CDR3 is 13 residues. Deletions cut 3 bases from V and 3 bases from J, with 9 bases between. CDR3 DNA sequence: TGTGCCAGTAGTATCGGGGGTAGCTACGAGCAGTACTTC. This codes for CASSIGGSYEQYF.

The rearrangement uses TRBV5-6 and TRBJ1-3; D might be TRBD1 (5 bases). Germline V gene lookup returns CDR1 SGHDT and CDR2 YYEEEE. Trimming shortened V by 4 bases and J by 4 bases, and 18 bases separated the two germline ends. The CDR3 sequence is 16 residues long. The CDR3 protein is CASSEIQEDIGNTIYF. The CDR3 region has the DNA TGTGCCAGCAGCGAAATACAGGAGGACATCGGAAACACCATATATTTT.

The V call is TRBV29-1, the J call TRBJ1-2, with a possible D match to TRBD1 (6 bases). The CDR3 loop spans 12 amino acids. Germline loops: CDR1 SQVTM, CDR2 ANQGSEA. V lost 1 base, J lost 7 bases, and 10 bases lay in between. CDR3 nucleotides: TGCAGCGTTGAAGGGGGGGCGCTTGGCTACACCTTC. Protein: CSVEGGALGYTF. Drawing the rest from reference TRBV29-1 and TRBJ1-2, the complete variable domain is SAVISQKPSRDICQRGTSLTIQCQVDSQVTMMFWYRQQPGQSLTLIATANQGSEATYESGFVIDKFPISRPNLTFSTLTVSNMSPEDSSIYLCSVEGGALGYTFGSGTRLTVV.

The chain couples TRBV29-1 to TRBJ1-1; maybe TRBD1 (5 bases). Germline CDR1 SQVTM, CDR2 ANQGSEA. The CDR3 is 15 residues long. V lost 6 bases, J lost 5 bases, and 22 bases lay in between. CDR3 residues: CSVERVRGPGTEAFF. For the CDR3, the DNA is TGCAGCGTCGAGAGGGTGAGGGGCCCGGGGACTGAAGCTTTCTTT.